This T cell receptor (beta chain) is drawn from a study of blood T cell repertoires in COVID-19. About the research overall: Acute and convalescent COVID-19 specimens originated in the United States, Italy and Spain. The analysed material was cDNA or gDNA that came from T cells, B-cell-depleted T cells, or PBMCs.

Original analysis: Estimation of nucleated cell counts was performed using reference gene primer amplification. Sequenced by immunoSEQ multiplex PCR; TCRdb stores in-frame clones only, minus some. D and trimming come from the DNA, and the V and J calls and clone size come from that table. The sample carries around 250,000 clones, under 85% recorded once. Trimming pared 1 base from V and 10 bases from J, leaving 11 bases between. Germline V gene data show CDR1 as SGHDN and CDR2 as FVKESK. The CDR3 is made up of 14 amino acids. The sequence derives from a man aged 25-45 years who had recovered from COVID-19. The sample comprised peripheral blood. This chain links TRBV14 with TRBJ1-6, with a tentative D call TRBD1 (6 bases). The DNA of the CDR3 is TGTGCCAGCAGCCAAGGGAACAGGGTGTCACCCCTCCACTTT. Translation gives CASSQGNRVSPLHF.